This passage covers 7 T cell receptor beta chains from one sample sequenced in a study of long-term antiretroviral therapy in people with HIV. immunoSEQ v3.0 was run at survey level. Produced via immunoSEQ multiplex PCR; TCRdb's table is partial and in-frame only. The sample yields roughly 42,000 clones, roughly nine tenths seen once. The sample was unsorted PBMCs, taken 1.2 years after starting antiretroviral therapy. These receptors all come from a woman between 50 and 59 years old with HIV.

The chain has TRBV11-2 and TRBJ2-7, with a possible D match to TRBD1 (6 bases). The ends were cut back, 2 bases at V and 2 bases at J, with 10 bases in the middle. Germline V gives CDR1 SGHAT, CDR2 FQNNGV. The CDR3 is 14 residues long. The CDR3 DNA reads TGTGCCAGCAGCTTAAGAGGACAGCCCTACGAGCAGTACTTC. This encodes CASSLRGQPYEQYF.

With regard to this clone: The same CDR3 arises from other DNA sequences in this sample as well. This chain joins TRBV2 and TRBJ1-1; TRBD1 might be the D (6 bases). The germline gives CDR1 SNHLY, CDR2 FYNNEI. The CDR3 is 14 amino acids. Trimming cost V 4 bases and J 2 bases, with 11 bases left between them. For the CDR3, the DNA is TGTGCCAGCAGTGCGAGGACAGTAAACACTGAAGCTTTCTTT. Its protein is CASSARTVNTEAFF.

The chain employs TRBV4-1 and TRBJ2-5; TRBD1 aligns across 7 bases. V dropped 5 bases and J dropped 4; count of bases not matched to a gene: 10. CDR3 size: 15 residues. Looked up from germline, CDR1 is MGHRA and CDR2 is YSYEKL. CDR3 protein: CASSIRQGSPETQYF. The CDR3 DNA reads as TGCGCCAGCAGCATAAGACAGGGAAGCCCAGAGACCCAGTACTTC.

This chain joins TRBV5-4 and TRBJ2-5; D uncertain. CDR1 is SGHNT, CDR2 YYREEE, per germline (reference sequence). This CDR3 comprises 14 residues. Trimming removed 4 bases from V and 2 bases from J, with 12 bases in between. The CDR3 bases are TGTGCCAGCAGCCTTGAAGGGCCTCAAGAGACCCAGTACTTC. Amino acids: CASSLEGPQETQYF.

J is TRBJ2-2 and V is TRBV6-6, with D tentatively TRBD1 (6 bases). This CDR3 has 14 residues. Germline values: CDR1 MNHNY, CDR2 SVGAGI (reference sequence). V lost 6 bases to trimming and J lost 1 base, with 9 bases between them. This CDR3 is CASRLQGNTGELFF. DNA of the CDR3: TGTGCCAGCAGGCTACAGGGGAACACCGGGGAGCTGTTTTTT.

The chain is built from TRBV4-3 and TRBJ2-3; D is unclear. This CDR3 is 16 amino acids long. Germline values: CDR1 LGHNA, CDR2 YSLEER. Trimming removed 1 base from V and 4 bases from J, with 15 bases in between. The DNA for the CDR3 is TGCGCCAGCAGCCAAGCTGCCGGAATTTTTGCAGATACGCAGTATTTT. The encoded protein is CASSQAAGIFADTQYF.

The chain employs TRBV5-1 and TRBJ1-2, with D perhaps TRBD1 (5 bases). The CDR3 is 14 amino acids. The V end was cut by 2 bases, the J end by 0 bases, with 8 bases between. The germline V gene has CDR1 SGHRS and CDR2 YFSETQ. The CDR3 sequence is CASSFTDTNYGYTF. The CDR3 nucleotides read TGCGCCAGCAGCTTTACGGACACTAACTATGGCTACACCTTC.